This T cell receptor (beta chain) was documented in a study of T cell repertoires in cytomegalovirus infection. This CDR3 spans 16 amino acids. V dropped 7 bases and J dropped 5 bases, with 21 bases sitting between them. CDR1 is MNHEY and CDR2 is SMNVEV in the germline V gene (reference sequence). From the reads, TCRdb called clonotypes with MiXCR, one entry per CDR3 protein. Of some 480,000 distinct CDR3 sequences listed, about 33% are singletons. Comments on this clonotype: No antigen is known for it.

This sequence originates from a human donor in good health (CMV status not recorded). Some clones in this sample may be carry-over from other donors' samples. This sequence joins TRBV27 and TRBJ1-5; TRBD1 might be the D (5 bases). Specimen: cultured PBMCs, collected from culture after CMV antigen stimulation. Written as DNA, the CDR3 is TGTGCCAGCAAATCGATCCCCGGGACTGACGATCAGCCCCAGCATTTT. Encoded protein: CASKSIPGTDDQPQHF.